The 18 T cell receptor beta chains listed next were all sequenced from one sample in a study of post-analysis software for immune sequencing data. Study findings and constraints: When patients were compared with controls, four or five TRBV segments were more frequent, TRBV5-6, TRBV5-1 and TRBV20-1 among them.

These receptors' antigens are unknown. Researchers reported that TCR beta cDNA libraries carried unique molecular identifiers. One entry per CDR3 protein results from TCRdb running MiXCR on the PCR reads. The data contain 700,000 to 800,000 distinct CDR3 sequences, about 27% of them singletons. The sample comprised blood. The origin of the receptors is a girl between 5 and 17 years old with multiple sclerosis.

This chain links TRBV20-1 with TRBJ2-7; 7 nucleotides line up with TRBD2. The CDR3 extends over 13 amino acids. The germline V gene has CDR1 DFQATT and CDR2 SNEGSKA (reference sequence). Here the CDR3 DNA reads TGCAGCCCCTCGGGGGGATCCGGGTACGAGCAGTACTTC. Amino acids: CSPSGGSGYEQYF.

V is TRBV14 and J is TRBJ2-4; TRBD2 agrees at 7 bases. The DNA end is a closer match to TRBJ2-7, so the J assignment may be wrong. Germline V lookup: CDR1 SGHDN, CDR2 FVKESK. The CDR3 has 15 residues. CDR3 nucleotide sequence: TGTGCCAGCAGCCAAGATGCTAGCGGTTACTACGAGCAGTACTTC. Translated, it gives CASSQDASGYYEQYF.

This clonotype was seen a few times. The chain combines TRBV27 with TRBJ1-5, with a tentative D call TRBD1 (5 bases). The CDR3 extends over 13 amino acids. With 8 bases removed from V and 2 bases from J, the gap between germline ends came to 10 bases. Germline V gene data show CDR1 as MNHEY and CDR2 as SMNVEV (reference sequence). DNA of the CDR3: TGTGCCAGCGGCGGCAGGGGCAATCAGCCCCAGCATTTT. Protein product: CASGGRGNQPQHF.

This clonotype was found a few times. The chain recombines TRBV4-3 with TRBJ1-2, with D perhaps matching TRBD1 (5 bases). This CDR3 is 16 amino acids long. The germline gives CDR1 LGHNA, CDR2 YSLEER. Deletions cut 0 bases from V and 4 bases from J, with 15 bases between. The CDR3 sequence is CASSQDRGWGSYGYTF. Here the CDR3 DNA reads TGCGCCAGCAGCCAAGATCGGGGATGGGGCTCCTATGGCTACACCTTC.

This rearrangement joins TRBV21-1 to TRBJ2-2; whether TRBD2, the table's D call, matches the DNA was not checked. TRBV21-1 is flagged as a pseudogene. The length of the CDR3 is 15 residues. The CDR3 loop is CASSKAGGGTGELFF. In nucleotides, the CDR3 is TGTGCCAGCAGCAAAGCGGGAGGAGGCACCGGGGAGCTGTTTTTT.

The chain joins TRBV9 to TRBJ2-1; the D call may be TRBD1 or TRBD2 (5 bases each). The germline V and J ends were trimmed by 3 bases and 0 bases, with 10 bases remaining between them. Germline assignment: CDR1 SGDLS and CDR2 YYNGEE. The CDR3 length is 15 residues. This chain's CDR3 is CASSAGTSSYNEQFF. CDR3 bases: TGTGCCAGCAGCGCCGGGACGAGCTCCTACAATGAGCAGTTCTTC.

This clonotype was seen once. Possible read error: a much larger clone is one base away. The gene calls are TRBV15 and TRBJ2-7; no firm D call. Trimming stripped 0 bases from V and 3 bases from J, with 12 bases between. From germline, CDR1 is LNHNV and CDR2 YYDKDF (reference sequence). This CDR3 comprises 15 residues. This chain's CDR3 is CATSREAQDCYEQYF. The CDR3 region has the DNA TGTGCCACCAGCAGAGAGGCGCAAGACTGCTACGAGCAGTACTTC.

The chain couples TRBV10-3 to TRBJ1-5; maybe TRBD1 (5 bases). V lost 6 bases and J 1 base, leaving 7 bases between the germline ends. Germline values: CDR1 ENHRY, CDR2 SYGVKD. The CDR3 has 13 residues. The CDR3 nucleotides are TGTGCCATCAGCCGGGACAGCAATCAGCCCCAGCATTTT. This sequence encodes CAISRDSNQPQHF.

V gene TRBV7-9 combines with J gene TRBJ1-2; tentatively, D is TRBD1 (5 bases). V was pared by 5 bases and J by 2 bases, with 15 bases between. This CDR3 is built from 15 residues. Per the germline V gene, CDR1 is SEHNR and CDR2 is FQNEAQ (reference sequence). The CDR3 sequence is CASSQSGAANYGYTF. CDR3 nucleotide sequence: TGTGCCAGCAGCCAATCCGGGGCAGCCAACTATGGCTACACCTTC.

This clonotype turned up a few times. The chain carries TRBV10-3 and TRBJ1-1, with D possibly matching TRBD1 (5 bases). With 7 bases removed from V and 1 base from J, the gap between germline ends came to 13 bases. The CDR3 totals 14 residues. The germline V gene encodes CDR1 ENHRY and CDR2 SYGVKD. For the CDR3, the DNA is TGTGCCATCACTGCAGGTAGGGGGAACACTGAAGCTTTCTTT. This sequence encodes CAITAGRGNTEAFF.

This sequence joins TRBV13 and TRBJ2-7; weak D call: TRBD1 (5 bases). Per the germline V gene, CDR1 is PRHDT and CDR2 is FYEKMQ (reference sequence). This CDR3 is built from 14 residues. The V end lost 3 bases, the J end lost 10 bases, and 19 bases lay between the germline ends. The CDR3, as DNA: TGTGCCAGCAGCTTGCAGGGAAAAGCAGAGGCCCAGTACTTC. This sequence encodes CASSLQGKAEAQYF.

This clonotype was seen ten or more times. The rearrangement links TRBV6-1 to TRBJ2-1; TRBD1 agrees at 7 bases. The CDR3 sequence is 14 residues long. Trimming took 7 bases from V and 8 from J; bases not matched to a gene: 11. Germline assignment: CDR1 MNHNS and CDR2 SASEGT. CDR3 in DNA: TGTGCCAGCACTCCGACAGGGACCCTCGATGAGCAGTTCTTC. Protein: CASTPTGTLDEQFF.

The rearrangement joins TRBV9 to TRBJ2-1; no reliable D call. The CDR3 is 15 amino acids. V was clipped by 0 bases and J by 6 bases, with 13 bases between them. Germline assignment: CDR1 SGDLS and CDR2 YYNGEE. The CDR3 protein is CASSVGAHRRNEQFF. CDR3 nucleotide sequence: TGTGCCAGCAGCGTAGGGGCTCACCGCCGCAATGAGCAGTTCTTC.

For the CDR3, the DNA is TGCGCCAGCAGCTTGGAGATCCACCAAGAGACCCAGTACTTC. It specifies CASSLEIHQETQYF. The chain combines TRBV5-1 with TRBJ2-5; no definite D call. The CDR3 extends over 14 amino acids. Trimming cost V 0 bases and J 0 bases, with 6 bases left between them. Germline loops: CDR1 SGHRS, CDR2 YFSETQ. Full variable domain (missing parts from reference TRBV5-1 and TRBJ2-5): KAGVTQTPRYLIKTRGQQVTLSCSPISGHRSVSWYQQTPGQGLQFLFEYFSETQRNKGNFPGRFSGRQFSNSRSEMNVSTLELGDSALYLCASSLEIHQETQYFGPGTRLLVL.

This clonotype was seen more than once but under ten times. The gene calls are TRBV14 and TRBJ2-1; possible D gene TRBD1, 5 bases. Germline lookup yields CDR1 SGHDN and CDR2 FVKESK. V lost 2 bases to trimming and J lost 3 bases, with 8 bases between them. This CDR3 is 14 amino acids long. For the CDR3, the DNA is TGTGCCAGCAGCCAACAGGGTTACTACAATGAGCAGTTCTTC. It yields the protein CASSQQGYYNEQFF. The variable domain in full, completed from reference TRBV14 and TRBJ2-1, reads EAGVTQFPSHSVIEKGQTVTLRCDPISGHDNLYWYRRVMGKEIKFLLHFVKESKQDESGMPNNRFLAERTGGTYSTLKVQPAELEDSGVYFCASSQQGYYNEQFFGPGTRLTVL.

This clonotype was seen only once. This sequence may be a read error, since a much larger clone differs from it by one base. DNA for the CDR3: TGCAGCGTTAGGTCGGCGTTCCATGAGCAGTTCTTC. Amino acids: CSVRSAFHEQFF. This chain uses TRBV29-1 with TRBJ2-1; D uncertain. The CDR3 consists of 12 residues. Germline CDR1 SQVTM, CDR2 ANQGSEA. V gave up 5 bases and J gave up 8 bases, with 13 bases separating them.

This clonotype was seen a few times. CDR3 nucleotides: TGCAGTGCTAGATCGGGACAGCCGAACACTGAAGCTTTCTTT. Protein sequence: CSARSGQPNTEAFF. This sequence joins TRBV20-1 and TRBJ1-1; 7 bases agree with TRBD1. Germline CDR1 reads DFQATT; CDR2 reads SNEGSKA (reference sequence). V gave up 2 bases and J gave up 1 base; unmatched junction bases: 4. The CDR3 runs to 14 residues.

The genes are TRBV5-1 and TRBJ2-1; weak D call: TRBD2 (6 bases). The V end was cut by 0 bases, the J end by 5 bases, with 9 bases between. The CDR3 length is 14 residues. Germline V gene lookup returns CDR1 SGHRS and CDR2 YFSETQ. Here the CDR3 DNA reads TGCGCCAGCAGCTTGGTGCGGGATGACAATGAGCAGTTCTTC. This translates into CASSLVRDDNEQFF.